Each of the 14 T cell receptor beta chains below was sequenced from the same sample in a study of blood T cell repertoires in COVID-19. This table comes from immunoSEQ multiplex PCR, and its TCRdb copy is limited to in-frame clones, with some not included. The sample contains 40,000 or so clones, approximately 85% of which appear only once. Sequencing input: peripheral blood. The receptors shown here come from a man aged 55 to 69 with acute or convalescent COVID-19.

The rearrangement links TRBV5-1 to TRBJ1-2; TRBD1 agrees at 8 bases. This CDR3 spans 14 amino acids. The trim removed 4 bases at V and 8 bases at J, leaving 10 bases unmatched. Germline assignment: CDR1 SGHRS and CDR2 YFSETQ. DNA of the CDR3: TGCGCCAGCAGCCCGGACAGGGCAGAGGGCGGCTACACCTTC. It is translated as CASSPDRAEGGYTF.

This clone was observed a handful of times. This chain uses TRBV19 with TRBJ1-1, with 7 bases aligning to TRBD1. This CDR3 has 15 residues. The V gene end was trimmed by 3 bases and the J gene end by 6 bases; junction bases not matched to a gene: 10. Germline loops: CDR1 LNHDA, CDR2 SQIVND (reference sequence). CDR3 nucleotide sequence: TGTGCCAGTAGTATGGGACAGACGTACGGACCTGAAGCTTTCTTT. This sequence encodes CASSMGQTYGPEAFF.

V gene TRBV19 combines with J gene TRBJ2-3, with D maybe TRBD2 (5 bases). The germline gives CDR1 LNHDA, CDR2 SQIVND (reference sequence). V lost 6 bases and J 2 bases, leaving 18 bases between the germline ends. The CDR3 extends over 16 amino acids. In nucleotides, the CDR3 is TGTGCCAGTAGCCCTAGCCGGCGGGTTATCACAGATACGCAGTATTTT. Translated: CASSPSRRVITDTQYF.

The chain links TRBV5-6 to TRBJ1-2, with D perhaps matching TRBD1 (5 bases). The CDR3 spans 14 residues. V was pared by 2 bases and J by 3 bases, with 11 bases between. From germline, CDR1 is SGHDT and CDR2 YYEEEE. The CDR3 DNA reads as TGTGCCAGCAGCTTCGACAGCAGAGACTATGGCTACACCTTC. Protein sequence: CASSFDSRDYGYTF.

This chain connects TRBV11-2 to TRBJ2-2; 8 bases fit TRBD1. Per the germline V gene, CDR1 is SGHAT and CDR2 is FQNNGV. The trim removed 4 bases at V and 8 bases at J, leaving 9 bases unmatched. The length of the CDR3 is 15 residues. CDR3 nucleotides: TGTGCCAGCAGCTACGAAGGGACAGGCATTGGGGAGCTGTTTTTT. This translates into CASSYEGTGIGELFF.

The CDR3, as DNA: TGTGCCAGCAGCGTGGGACAGGGGCGGGAGCAGTTCTTC. Protein: CASSVGQGREQFF. J is TRBJ2-1 and V is TRBV9; 10 bases agree with TRBD1. Germline CDR1 is SGDLS and CDR2 is YYNGEE. V was pared by 2 bases and J by 10 bases, with 3 bases of the junction left unmatched. CDR3 length: 13 amino acids.

The J gene is TRBJ1-1, the V gene TRBV5-6; TRBD1 agrees at 10 bases. Germline loops: CDR1 SGHDT, CDR2 YYEEEE. This CDR3 comprises 18 residues. J lost 5 bases, V lost 1 base, and 14 bases had no gene match. The CDR3 loop is CASSLNSWGQGFGTEAFF. CDR3 bases: TGTGCCAGCAGCTTGAATTCGTGGGGACAGGGGTTTGGAACTGAAGCTTTCTTT.

This chain links TRBV7-2 with TRBJ2-7; D unresolved. This CDR3 has 13 residues. Trimming pared 1 base from V and 3 bases from J, leaving 7 bases between. Germline values: CDR1 SGHTA, CDR2 FQGNSA. CDR3 coding DNA: TGTGCCAGCAGCTTAGAATTACTCTACGAGCAGTACTTC. It yields the protein CASSLELLYEQYF.

The rearrangement links TRBV6-5 to TRBJ2-7; 7 nucleotides match TRBD1. This CDR3 is 13 amino acids long. The germline gives CDR1 MNHEY, CDR2 SVGAGI. The CDR3 nucleotides read TGTACCTCCCAGGGGACAGCGGACACGGAGCAGTACTTC. Translation: CTSQGTADTEQYF.

The CDR3 sequence: CASSDITELAGEFF. In DNA, the CDR3 is TGTGCCAGCAGTGATATAACAGAACTAGCGGGAGAGTTCTTC. The chain joins TRBV6-1 to TRBJ2-1; 11 bases line up with TRBD2. Trimming removed 3 bases from V and 14 bases from J; junction bases left unmatched: 9. CDR3 length: 14 residues. The germline gives CDR1 MNHNS, CDR2 SASEGT.

The gene calls are TRBV9 and TRBJ1-1, with D unresolved. The CDR3 loop spans 14 amino acids. Per germline, CDR1 SGDLS and CDR2 YYNGEE. V lost 0 bases and J 1 base, leaving 7 bases between the germline ends. This chain's CDR3 is CASSVGGKNTEAFF. In DNA form, the CDR3 reads TGTGCCAGCAGCGTAGGAGGGAAGAACACTGAAGCTTTCTTT.

V is TRBV10-3 and J is TRBJ2-7; 7 nucleotides line up with TRBD2. The J segment lost 4 bases and the V segment lost 8 bases, leaving 2 bases of the junction unmatched. CDR1 and CDR2 from the germline V gene are ENHRY and SYGVKD. This CDR3 has 11 amino acids. The CDR3 DNA reads TGTGCCATCGGGGAGGGGTACGAGCAGTACTTC. It yields the protein CAIGEGYEQYF.

The chain uses TRBV6-2 or TRBV6-3 and TRBJ2-7, with unresolved D. There are 14 residues in the CDR3. CDR1 is MNHEY and CDR2 is SVGEGT in the germline V gene. V was cut by 0 bases and J by 6 bases, with 12 bases left in between. CDR3 protein: CASSYSRSSSEQYF. The CDR3 DNA reads TGTGCCAGCAGTTACTCGAGATCTTCGAGCGAGCAGTACTTC.

This clone came up once. This chain links TRBV18 with TRBJ2-3; the match to TRBD2 covers 10 bases. Germline loops: CDR1 KGHSH, CDR2 LQKENI. The CDR3 loop spans 15 amino acids. J lost 6 bases, V lost 6 bases, and 9 bases had no gene match. The CDR3 DNA sequence: TGTGCCAGCTCGCGCGGACTAGCGGAGGTTGATACGCAGTATTTT. Protein sequence: CASSRGLAEVDTQYF.